This paragraph reports one T cell receptor beta chain. Its target is unknown. Germline values: CDR1 SGHTA, CDR2 FQGTGA. The CDR3 is 14 residues long. The ends were cut back, 2 bases at V and 3 bases at J, with 11 bases in the middle. This sample was taken from a study of cytomegalovirus exposure and HLA in healthy donors. Study-wide results and caveats: Altogether, about 160 TCR beta chains were recorded as cytomegalovirus-associated. With later analysis, a missense DCLRE1C variant became linked to TCR beta V- and J-gene trimming.

13 Jbeta primers and 60 Vbeta primers were used for the PCR. Method: immunoSEQ multiplex PCR; TCRdb's copy keeps in-frame clones and lacks some. This sample's table has some 110,000 clones. Sequencing was carried out using PBMCs. The TCR comes from a young man in good health and CMV-seronegative. The chain recombines TRBV7-3 with TRBJ2-7; the D gene is possibly TRBD1 (6 bases). In nucleotides, the CDR3 is TGTGCCAGCAGCTTAGGGGACACAAACTACGAGCAGTACTTC. This gives the protein CASSLGDTNYEQYF.